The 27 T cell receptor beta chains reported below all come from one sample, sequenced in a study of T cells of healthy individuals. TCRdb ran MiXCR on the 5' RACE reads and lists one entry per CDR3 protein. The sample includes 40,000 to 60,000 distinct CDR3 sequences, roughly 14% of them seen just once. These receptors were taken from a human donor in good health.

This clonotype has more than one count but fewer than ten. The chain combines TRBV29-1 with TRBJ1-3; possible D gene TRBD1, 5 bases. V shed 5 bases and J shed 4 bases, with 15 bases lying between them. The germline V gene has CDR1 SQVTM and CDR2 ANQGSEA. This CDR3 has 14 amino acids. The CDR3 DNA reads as TGCAGCGTTCGGCCGGGGGGGGAGGGAAACACCATATATTTT. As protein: CSVRPGGEGNTIYF.

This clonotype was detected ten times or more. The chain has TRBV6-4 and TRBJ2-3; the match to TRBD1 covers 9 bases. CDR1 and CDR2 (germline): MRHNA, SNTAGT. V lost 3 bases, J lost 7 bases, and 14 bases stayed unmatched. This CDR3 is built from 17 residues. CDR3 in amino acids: CASSEDGQGPNMYTQYF. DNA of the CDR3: TGTGCCAGCAGTGAAGACGGACAGGGGCCTAATATGTATACGCAGTATTTT.

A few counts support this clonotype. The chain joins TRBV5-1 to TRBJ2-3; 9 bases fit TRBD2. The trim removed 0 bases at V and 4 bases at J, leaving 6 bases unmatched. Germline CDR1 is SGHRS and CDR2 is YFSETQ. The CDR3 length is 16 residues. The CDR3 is CASSLGLAAGPDTQYF. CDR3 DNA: TGCGCCAGCAGCTTGGGACTAGCGGCCGGGCCAGATACGCAGTATTTT.

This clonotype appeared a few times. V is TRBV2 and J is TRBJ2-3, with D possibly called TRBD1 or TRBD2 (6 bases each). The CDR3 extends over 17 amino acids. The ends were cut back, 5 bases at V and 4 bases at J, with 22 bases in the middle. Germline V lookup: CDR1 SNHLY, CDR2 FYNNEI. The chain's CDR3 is CASSKGGQSRWADTQYF. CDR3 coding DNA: TGTGCCAGCAGTAAGGGGGGACAATCGCGGTGGGCAGATACGCAGTATTTT.

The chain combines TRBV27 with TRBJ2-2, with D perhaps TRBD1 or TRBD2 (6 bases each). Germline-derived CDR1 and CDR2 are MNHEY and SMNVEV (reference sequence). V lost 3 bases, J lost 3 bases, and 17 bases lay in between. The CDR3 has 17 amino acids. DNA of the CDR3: TGTGCCAGCAGTTTCCGTGTACAGGGAGGTGACACCGGGGAGCTGTTTTTT. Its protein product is CASSFRVQGGDTGELFF.

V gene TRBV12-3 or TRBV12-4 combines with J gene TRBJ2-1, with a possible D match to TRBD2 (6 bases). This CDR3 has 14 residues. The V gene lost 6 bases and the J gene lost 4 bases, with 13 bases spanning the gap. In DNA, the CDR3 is TGTGCCAGCAGCCCGGGACTGGCGTACAATGAGCAGTTCTTC. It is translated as CASSPGLAYNEQFF.

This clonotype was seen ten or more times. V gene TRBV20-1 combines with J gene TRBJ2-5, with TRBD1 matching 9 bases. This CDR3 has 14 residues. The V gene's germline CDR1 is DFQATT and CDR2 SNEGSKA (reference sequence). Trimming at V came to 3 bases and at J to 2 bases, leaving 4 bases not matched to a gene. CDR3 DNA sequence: TGCAGTGCTAGGGGACAGGGTGGGCAAGAGACCCAGTACTTC. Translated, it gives CSARGQGGQETQYF.

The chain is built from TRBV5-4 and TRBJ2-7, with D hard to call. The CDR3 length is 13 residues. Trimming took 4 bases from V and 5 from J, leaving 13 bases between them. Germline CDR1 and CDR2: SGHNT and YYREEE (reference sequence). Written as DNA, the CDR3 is TGTGCCAGCAGCCGGTTTGGCGTAGACGAGCAGTACTTC. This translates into CASSRFGVDEQYF. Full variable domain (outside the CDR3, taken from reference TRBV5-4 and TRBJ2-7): ETGVTQSPTHLIKTRGQQVTLRCSSQSGHNTVSWYQQALGQGPQFIFQYYREEENGRGNFPPRFSGLQFPNYSSELNVNALELDDSALYLCASSRFGVDEQYFGPGTRLTVT.

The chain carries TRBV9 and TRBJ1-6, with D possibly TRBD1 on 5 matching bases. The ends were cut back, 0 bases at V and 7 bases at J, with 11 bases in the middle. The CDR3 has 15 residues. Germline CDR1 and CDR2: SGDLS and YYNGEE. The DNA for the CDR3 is TGTGCCAGCAGCGTAGGTGGACACCGGAATTCACCCCTCCACTTT. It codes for CASSVGGHRNSPLHF.

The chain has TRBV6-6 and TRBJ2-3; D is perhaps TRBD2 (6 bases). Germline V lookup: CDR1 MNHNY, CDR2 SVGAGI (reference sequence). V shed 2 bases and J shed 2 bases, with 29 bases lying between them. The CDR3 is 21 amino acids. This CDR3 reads CASSYPRGWRAAVILTDTQYF. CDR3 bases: TGTGCCAGCAGTTACCCTCGGGGTTGGAGGGCCGCCGTCATTCTCACAGATACGCAGTATTTT.

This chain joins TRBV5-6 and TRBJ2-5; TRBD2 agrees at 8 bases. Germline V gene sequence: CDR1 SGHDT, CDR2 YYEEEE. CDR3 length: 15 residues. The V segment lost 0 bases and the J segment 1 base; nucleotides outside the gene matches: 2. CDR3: CASSLVGGAQETQYF. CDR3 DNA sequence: TGTGCCAGCAGCTTGGTCGGGGGGGCCCAAGAGACCCAGTACTTC.

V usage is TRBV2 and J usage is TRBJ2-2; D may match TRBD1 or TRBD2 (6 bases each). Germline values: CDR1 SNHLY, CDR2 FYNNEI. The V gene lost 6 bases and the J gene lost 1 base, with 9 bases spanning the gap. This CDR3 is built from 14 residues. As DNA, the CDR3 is TGTGCCAGCAGGGAGGGGGAGAACACCGGGGAGCTGTTTTTT. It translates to CASREGENTGELFF. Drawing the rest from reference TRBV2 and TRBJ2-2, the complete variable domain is EPEVTQTPSHQVTQMGQEVILRCVPISNHLYFYWYRQILGQKVEFLVSFYNNEISEKSEIFDDQFSVERPDGSNFTLKIRSTKLEDSAMYFCASREGENTGELFFGEGSRLTVL.

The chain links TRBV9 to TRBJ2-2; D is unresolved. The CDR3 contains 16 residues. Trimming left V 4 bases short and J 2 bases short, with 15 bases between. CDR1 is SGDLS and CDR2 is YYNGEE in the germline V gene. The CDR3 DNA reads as TGTGCCAGCAGCCTCGGTCGCCAGGTTAACACCGGGGAGCTGTTTTTT. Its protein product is CASSLGRQVNTGELFF.

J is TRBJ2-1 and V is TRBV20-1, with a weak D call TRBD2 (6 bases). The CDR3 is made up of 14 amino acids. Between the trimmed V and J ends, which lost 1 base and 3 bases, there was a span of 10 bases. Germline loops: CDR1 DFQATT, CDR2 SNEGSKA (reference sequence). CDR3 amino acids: CSARAGEGYNEQFF. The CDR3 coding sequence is TGCAGTGCTAGAGCGGGAGAGGGCTACAATGAGCAGTTCTTC.

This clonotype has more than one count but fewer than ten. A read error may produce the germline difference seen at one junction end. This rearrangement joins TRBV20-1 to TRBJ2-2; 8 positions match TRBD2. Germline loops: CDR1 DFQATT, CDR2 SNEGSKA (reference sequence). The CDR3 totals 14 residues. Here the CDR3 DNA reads TGCAGTGCCAGAGGGACTAGAATCACCGGGGAGCTGTTTTTT. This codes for CSARGTRITGELFF.

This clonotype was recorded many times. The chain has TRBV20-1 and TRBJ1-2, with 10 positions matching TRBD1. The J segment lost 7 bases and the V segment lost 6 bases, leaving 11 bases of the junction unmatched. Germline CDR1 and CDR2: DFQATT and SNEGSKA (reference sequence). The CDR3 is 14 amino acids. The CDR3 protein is CSAQARQGASGYTF. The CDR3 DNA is TGCAGTGCCCAAGCGAGACAGGGGGCGAGTGGCTACACCTTC.

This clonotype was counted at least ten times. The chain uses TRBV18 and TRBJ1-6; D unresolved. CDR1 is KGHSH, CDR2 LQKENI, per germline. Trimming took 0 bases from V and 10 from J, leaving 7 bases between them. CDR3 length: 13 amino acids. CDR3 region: CASSPPSESPLHF. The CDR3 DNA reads TGTGCCAGCTCACCACCGTCCGAATCACCCCTCCACTTT.

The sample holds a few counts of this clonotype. As DNA, the CDR3 is TGTGCCAGCAGTTACTCCCGGGAGGATGGCTACACCTTC. This gives the protein CASSYSREDGYTF. The V and J genes are TRBV6-5 and TRBJ1-2; unclear D gene. The CDR3 consists of 13 residues. The ends were cut back, 0 bases at V and 6 bases at J, with 8 bases in the middle. Germline CDR1 reads MNHEY; CDR2 reads SVGAGI.

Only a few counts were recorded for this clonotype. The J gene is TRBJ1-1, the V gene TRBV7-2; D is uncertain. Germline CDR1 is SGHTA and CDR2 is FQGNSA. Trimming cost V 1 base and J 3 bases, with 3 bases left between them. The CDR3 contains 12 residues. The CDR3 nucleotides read TGTGCCAGCAGCTTAGATTACACTGAAGCTTTCTTT. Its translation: CASSLDYTEAFF.

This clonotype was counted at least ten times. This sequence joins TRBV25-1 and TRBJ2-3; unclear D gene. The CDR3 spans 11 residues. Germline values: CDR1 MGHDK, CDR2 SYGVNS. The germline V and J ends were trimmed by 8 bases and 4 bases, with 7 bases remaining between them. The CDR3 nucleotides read TGTGCCAGCCTCAGCCCAGATACGCAGTATTTT. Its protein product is CASLSPDTQYF.

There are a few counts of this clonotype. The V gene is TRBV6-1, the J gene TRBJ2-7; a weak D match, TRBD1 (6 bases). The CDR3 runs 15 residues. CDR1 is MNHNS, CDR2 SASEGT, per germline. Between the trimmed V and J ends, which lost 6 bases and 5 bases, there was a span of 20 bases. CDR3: CASSNRAGSRDEQYF. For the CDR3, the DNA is TGTGCCAGCAGCAACAGGGCAGGGTCGAGAGACGAGCAGTACTTC.

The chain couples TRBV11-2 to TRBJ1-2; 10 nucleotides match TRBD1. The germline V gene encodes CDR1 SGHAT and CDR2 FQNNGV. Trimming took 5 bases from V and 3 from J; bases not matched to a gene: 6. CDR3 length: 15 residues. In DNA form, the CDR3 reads TGTGCCAGCAGCCCCGGGACAGGGGATTACTATGGCTACACCTTC. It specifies CASSPGTGDYYGYTF.

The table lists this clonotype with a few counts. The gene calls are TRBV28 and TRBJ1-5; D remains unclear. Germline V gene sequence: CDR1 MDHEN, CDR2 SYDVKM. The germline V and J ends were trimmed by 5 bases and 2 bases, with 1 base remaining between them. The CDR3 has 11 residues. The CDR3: CASSRNQPQHF. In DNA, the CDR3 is TGTGCCAGCAGTCGCAATCAGCCCCAGCATTTT.

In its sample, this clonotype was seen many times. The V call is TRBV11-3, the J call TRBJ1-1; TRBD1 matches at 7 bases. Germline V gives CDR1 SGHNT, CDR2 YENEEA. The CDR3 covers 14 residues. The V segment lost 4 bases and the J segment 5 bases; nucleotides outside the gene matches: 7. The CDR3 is CASSSQGTGTEAFF. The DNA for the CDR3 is TGTGCCAGCAGCTCACAGGGGACGGGGACTGAAGCTTTCTTT.

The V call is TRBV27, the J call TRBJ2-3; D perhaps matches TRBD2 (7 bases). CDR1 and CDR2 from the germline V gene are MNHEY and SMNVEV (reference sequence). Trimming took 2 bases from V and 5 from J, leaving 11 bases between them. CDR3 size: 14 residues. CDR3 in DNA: TGTGCCAGCAGTTTACGGGGGGCCGGAGATACGCAGTATTTT. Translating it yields CASSLRGAGDTQYF.

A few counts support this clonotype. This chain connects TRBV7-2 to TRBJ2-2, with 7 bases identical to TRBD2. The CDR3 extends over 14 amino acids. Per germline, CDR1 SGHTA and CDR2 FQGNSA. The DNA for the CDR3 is TGTGTCACCAAGCCGGGAGGAAATGACGGGGAGCTGTTTTTT. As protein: CVTKPGGNDGELFF.

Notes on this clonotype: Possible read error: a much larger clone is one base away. This CDR3 is CSADSALAATDTQYF. The CDR3 DNA reads TGCAGTGCTGATAGTGCACTAGCGGCCACAGATACGCAGTATTTT. The chain couples TRBV20-1 to TRBJ2-3; 8 bases line up with TRBD2. Unmatched junction bases numbered 9, after V lost 5 bases and J lost 2 bases. Germline V gives CDR1 DFQATT, CDR2 SNEGSKA (reference sequence). This CDR3 is 15 amino acids long.